The following is a T cell receptor beta chain sequence with its context. The CDR3 covers 12 residues. Germline V CDR1 and CDR2: ENHRY, SYGVKD. V lost 3 bases and J 2 bases, leaving 4 bases between the germline ends. Per the original methods: It was from reference gene primer amplification that nucleated cell counts were estimated. Method: immunoSEQ multiplex PCR; TCRdb's copy keeps in-frame clones and lacks some. Clonal size and the V and J genes are those of that table, whereas D and trimming came from the DNA. The top ten hold about a sixth of the sample, which has approximately 90,000 clones, more than 75% seen once. The entry originates in a study of blood T cell repertoires in COVID-19. Study in general: Sites in the United States, Italy and Spain provided acute and convalescent COVID-19 samples. Sample material is recorded as cDNA or gDNA derived from T cells, B-cell-depleted T cells, or PBMCs.

The specimen sequenced was peripheral blood. This receptor was identified in a human donor in a cohort sampled during active COVID-19. The chain is built from TRBV10-3 and TRBJ1-1; D is unresolved. The CDR3 loop reads CAISELNTEAFF. The CDR3 nucleotides read TGTGCCATCAGTGAACTTAACACTGAAGCTTTCTTT.